This T cell receptor (beta chain) was documented in a study of early T cells in non-severe SARS-CoV-2 infection. Study details: Unsorted whole blood bulk RNA was sequenced, with unpaired chains. Notes on the study in general: Reliance on VDJdb matching favored anti-spike CD8 responses; private and CD4 specificities were missed.

Unique molecular identifiers were attached to individual cDNA molecules. Each CDR3 protein gets one entry after TCRdb re-called the 5' RACE reads with MiXCR. The sample yields 65,000 to 95,000 distinct CDR3 sequences, about 5% seen once. With regard to this clonotype: Antigen unknown.

Germline CDR1 and CDR2: SGHKS and YYEKEE (reference sequence). V shed 3 bases and J 3 bases; nucleotides not matched to a gene: 9. This CDR3 contains 15 residues. This specimen was whole blood, taken at baseline. The chain links TRBV5-5 to TRBJ2-7; 7 positions agree with TRBD2. This TCR derives from an adult who was a healthcare worker with PCR-confirmed SARS-CoV-2 infection or an uninfected control (not recorded which). In nucleotides, the CDR3 is TGTGCCAGCAGCTCCGGGACTACAAAAAGCTACGAGCAGTACTTC. Protein product: CASSSGTTKSYEQYF.